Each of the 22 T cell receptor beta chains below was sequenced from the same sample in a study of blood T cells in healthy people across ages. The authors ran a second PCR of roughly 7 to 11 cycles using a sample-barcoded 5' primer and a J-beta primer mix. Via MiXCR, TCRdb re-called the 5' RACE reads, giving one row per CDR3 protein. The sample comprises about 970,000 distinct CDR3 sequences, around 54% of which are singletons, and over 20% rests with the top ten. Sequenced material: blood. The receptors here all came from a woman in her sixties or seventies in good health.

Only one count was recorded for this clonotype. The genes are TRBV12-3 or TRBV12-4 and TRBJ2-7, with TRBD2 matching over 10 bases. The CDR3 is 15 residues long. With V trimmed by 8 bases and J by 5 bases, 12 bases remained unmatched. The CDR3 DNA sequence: TGTGCCAGCGCTGACTGGGCTAGCGGGAGCAACGAGCAGTACTTC. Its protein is CASADWASGSNEQYF.

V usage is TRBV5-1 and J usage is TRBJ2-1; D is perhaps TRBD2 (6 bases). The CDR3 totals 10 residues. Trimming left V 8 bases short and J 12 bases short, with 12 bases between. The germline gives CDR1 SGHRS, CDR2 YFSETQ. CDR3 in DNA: TGCGCCAGACCGGGACTCGCGCAGTTCTTC. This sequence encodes CARPGLAQFF.

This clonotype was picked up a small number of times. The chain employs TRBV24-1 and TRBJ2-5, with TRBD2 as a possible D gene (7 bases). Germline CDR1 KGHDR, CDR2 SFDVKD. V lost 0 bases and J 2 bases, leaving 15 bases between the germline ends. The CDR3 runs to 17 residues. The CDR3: CATSDLGGAPEQETQYF. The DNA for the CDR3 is TGTGCCACCAGTGATTTGGGGGGGGCACCGGAACAAGAGACCCAGTACTTC.

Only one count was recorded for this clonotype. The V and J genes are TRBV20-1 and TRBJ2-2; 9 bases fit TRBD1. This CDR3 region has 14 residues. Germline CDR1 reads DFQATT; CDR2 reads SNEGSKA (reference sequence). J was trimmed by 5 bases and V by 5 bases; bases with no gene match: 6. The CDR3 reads CSARDRVFTGELFF. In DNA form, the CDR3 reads TGCAGTGCTCGGGACAGGGTGTTTACCGGGGAGCTGTTTTTT.

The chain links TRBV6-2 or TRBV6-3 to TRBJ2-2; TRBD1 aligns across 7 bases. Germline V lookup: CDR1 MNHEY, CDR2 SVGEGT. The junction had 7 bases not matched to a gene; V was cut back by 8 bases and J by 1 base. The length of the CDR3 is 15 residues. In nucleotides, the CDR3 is TGTGCCAGCCTACCCAGGGGGATGAACACCGGGGAGCTGTTTTTT. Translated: CASLPRGMNTGELFF.

CDR3 bases: TGTGCCAGCAGTTTCGGGGGTACAAGGAATGAGCAGTTCTTC. This codes for CASSFGGTRNEQFF. The rearrangement links TRBV28 to TRBJ2-1; weak D call: TRBD2 (6 bases). Germline V gives CDR1 MDHEN, CDR2 SYDVKM. This CDR3 spans 14 amino acids. Trimming shortened V by 3 bases and J by 7 bases, and 13 bases separated the two germline ends.

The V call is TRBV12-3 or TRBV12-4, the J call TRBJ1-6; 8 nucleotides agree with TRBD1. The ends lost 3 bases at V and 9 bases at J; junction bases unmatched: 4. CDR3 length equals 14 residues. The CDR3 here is CASSFGQGGSPLHF. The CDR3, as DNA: TGTGCCAGCAGTTTCGGACAGGGTGGTTCACCCCTCCACTTT.

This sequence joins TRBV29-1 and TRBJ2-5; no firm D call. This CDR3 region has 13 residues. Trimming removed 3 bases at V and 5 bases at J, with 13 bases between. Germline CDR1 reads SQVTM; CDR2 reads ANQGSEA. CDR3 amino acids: CSVERLGRETQYF. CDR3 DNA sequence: TGCAGCGTTGAGAGGTTGGGAAGGGAGACCCAGTACTTC.

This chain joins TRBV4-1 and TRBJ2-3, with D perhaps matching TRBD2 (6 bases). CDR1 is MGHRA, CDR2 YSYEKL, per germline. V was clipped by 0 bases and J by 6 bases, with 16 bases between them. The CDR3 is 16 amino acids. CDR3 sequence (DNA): TGCGCCAGCAGCCAAGATGAGCGGGCCGCGGGGGATACGCAGTATTTT. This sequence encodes CASSQDERAAGDTQYF.

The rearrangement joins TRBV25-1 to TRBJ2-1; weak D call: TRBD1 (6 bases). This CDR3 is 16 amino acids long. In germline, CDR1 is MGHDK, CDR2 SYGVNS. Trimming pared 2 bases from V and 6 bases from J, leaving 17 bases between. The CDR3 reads CASSEKHWYRVNEQFF. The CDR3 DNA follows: TGTGCCAGCAGTGAAAAACATTGGTACAGGGTCAATGAGCAGTTCTTC.

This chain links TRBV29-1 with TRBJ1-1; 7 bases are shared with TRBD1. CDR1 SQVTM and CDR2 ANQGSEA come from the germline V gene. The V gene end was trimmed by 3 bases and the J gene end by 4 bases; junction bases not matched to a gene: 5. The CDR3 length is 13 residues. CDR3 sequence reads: CSVDAGGFTEAFF. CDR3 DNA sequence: TGCAGCGTTGATGCAGGGGGGTTCACTGAAGCTTTCTTT.

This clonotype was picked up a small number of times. CDR3 region: CSVEETGTTETQYF. The CDR3 DNA follows: TGCAGCGTTGAGGAGACAGGTACCACGGAGACCCAGTACTTC. The gene calls are TRBV29-1 and TRBJ2-5; the D gene is possibly TRBD1 (6 bases). The CDR3 has 14 residues. Trimming stripped 3 bases from V and 5 bases from J, with 16 bases between. Germline CDR1 reads SQVTM; CDR2 reads ANQGSEA. The full variable domain, in which reference TRBV29-1 and TRBJ2-5 provide the parts outside the CDR3, is SAVISQKPSRDICQRGTSLTIQCQVDSQVTMMFWYRQQPGQSLTLIATANQGSEATYESGFVIDKFPISRPNLTFSTLTVSNMSPEDSSIYLCSVEETGTTETQYFGPGTRLLVL.

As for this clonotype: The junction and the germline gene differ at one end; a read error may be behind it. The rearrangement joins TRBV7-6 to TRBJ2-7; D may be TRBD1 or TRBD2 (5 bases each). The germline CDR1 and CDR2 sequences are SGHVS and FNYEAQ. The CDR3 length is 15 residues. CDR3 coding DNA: TGTGCCAGCAGCCTAGCACAGGCGAGCTCCTACGAGCAGTACTTC. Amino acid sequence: CASSLAQASSYEQYF. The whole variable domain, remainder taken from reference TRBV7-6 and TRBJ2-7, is GAGVSQSPRYKVTKRGQDVALRCDPISGHVSLYWYRQALGQGPEFLTYFNYEAQQDKSGLPNDRFSAERPEGSISTLTIQRTEQRDSAMYRCASSLAQASSYEQYFGPGTRLTVT.

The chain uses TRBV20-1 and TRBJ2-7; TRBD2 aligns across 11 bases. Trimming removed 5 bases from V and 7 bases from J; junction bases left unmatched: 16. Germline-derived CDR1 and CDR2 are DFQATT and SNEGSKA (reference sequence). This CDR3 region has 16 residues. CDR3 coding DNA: TGCAGTGCTGCGCGCCCCGGGACTAGCGGCTACAATGAGCAGTACTTC. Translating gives CSAARPGTSGYNEQYF.

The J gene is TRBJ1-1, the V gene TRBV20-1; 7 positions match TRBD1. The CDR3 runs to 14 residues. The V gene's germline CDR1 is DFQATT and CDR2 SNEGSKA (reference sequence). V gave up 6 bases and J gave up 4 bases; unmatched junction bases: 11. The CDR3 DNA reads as TGCAGTGCGCCACCCCTACAGGGGTTCACTGAAGCTTTCTTT. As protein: CSAPPLQGFTEAFF.

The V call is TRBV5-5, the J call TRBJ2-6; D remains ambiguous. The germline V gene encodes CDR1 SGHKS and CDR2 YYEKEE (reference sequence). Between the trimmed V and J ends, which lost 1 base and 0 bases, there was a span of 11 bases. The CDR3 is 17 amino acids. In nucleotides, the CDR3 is TGTGCCAGCAGCTTGTTACAGCCCTCCTCTGGGGCCAACGTCCTGACTTTC. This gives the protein CASSLLQPSSGANVLTF. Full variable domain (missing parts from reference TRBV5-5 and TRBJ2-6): DAGVTQSPTHLIKTRGQQVTLRCSPISGHKSVSWYQQVLGQGPQFIFQYYEKEERGRGNFPDRFSARQFPNYSSELNVNALLLGDSALYLCASSLLQPSSGANVLTFGAGSRLTVL.

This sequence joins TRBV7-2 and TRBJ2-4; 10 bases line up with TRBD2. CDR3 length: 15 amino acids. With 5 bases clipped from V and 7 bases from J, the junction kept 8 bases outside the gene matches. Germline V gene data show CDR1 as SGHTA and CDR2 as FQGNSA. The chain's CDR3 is CTSSPSGSPWNIQYF. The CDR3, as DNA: TGTACCAGCAGCCCTAGCGGGAGTCCGTGGAACATTCAGTACTTC.

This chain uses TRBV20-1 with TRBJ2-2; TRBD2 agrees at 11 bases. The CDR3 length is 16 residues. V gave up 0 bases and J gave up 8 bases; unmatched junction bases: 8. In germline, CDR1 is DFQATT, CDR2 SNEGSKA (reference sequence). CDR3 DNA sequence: TGCAGTGCTAGAGATAGCGGGAGGGCCCATGGTGGGGAGCTGTTTTTT. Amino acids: CSARDSGRAHGGELFF.

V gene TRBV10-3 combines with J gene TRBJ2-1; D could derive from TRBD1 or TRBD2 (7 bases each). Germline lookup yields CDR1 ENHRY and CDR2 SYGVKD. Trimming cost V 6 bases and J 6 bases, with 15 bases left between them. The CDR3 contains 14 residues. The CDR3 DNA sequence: TGTGCCATCAGAGTTACAGGGGAGGGCAATGAGCAGTTCTTC. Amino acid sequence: CAIRVTGEGNEQFF.

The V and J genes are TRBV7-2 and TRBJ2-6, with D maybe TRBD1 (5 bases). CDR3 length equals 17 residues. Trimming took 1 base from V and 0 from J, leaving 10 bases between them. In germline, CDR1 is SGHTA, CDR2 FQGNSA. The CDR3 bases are TGTGCCAGCAGCTTAGACCCAGGGCTCTCTGGGGCCAACGTCCTGACTTTC. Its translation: CASSLDPGLSGANVLTF.

Written as DNA, the CDR3 is TGTGCCAGCAGTTCGAAGGGAGGGGGGTATGGCTACACCTTC. As protein: CASSSKGGGYGYTF. This sequence joins TRBV28 and TRBJ1-2, with D possibly matching TRBD1 (6 bases). The CDR3 covers 14 residues. Germline loops: CDR1 MDHEN, CDR2 SYDVKM. Trimming took 4 bases from V and 5 from J, leaving 14 bases between them.

CDR3 in amino acids: CASSFLAGEVQETQYF. Written as DNA, the CDR3 is TGTGCCAGCAGTTTCCTAGCGGGAGAGGTCCAAGAGACCCAGTACTTC. This chain joins TRBV28 and TRBJ2-5; TRBD2 matches at 10 bases. With 3 bases clipped from V and 1 base from J, the junction kept 5 bases outside the gene matches. Germline V gene data show CDR1 as MDHEN and CDR2 as SYDVKM. The CDR3 spans 16 residues.